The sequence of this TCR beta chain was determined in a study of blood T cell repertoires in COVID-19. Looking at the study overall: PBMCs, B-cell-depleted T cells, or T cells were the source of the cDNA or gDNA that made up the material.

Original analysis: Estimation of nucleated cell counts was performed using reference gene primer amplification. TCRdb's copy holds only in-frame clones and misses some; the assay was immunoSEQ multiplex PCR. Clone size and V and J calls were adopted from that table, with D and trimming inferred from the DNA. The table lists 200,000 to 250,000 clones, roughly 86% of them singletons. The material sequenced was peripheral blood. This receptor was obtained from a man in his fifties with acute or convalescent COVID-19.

The CDR3 spells CASHYYGYTF. The CDR3 DNA follows: TGTGCCAGCCATTACTATGGCTACACCTTC. The rearrangement uses TRBV25-1 and TRBJ1-2, with D uncertain. This CDR3 has 10 residues. CDR1 is MGHDK, CDR2 SYGVNS, per germline. Trimming removed 8 bases at V and 3 bases at J, with 4 bases between.